The 19 T cell receptor beta chains below come from one sample, sequenced in a study of T cells after yellow fever vaccination. One entry per CDR3 protein, called by TCRdb with MiXCR from the 5' RACE reads. Seen here are some 500,000 distinct CDR3 sequences, approximately 13% observed once, and the top ten hold more than 13%. Specimen: PBMCs, collected on the day of the yellow fever booster vaccination. The receptors stem from a man between 25 and 39 years old who received the YFV17D yellow fever vaccine.

The genes are TRBV7-9 and TRBJ2-3, with D maybe TRBD2 (6 bases). The germline gives CDR1 SEHNR, CDR2 FQNEAQ (reference sequence). CDR3 length equals 16 residues. The V gene lost 2 bases and the J gene lost 5 bases, with 17 bases spanning the gap. CDR3 sequence reads: CASSLSSGTVGDTQYF. The CDR3 DNA is TGTGCCAGCAGCTTAAGTAGCGGAACGGTTGGAGATACGCAGTATTTT.

This clonotype was picked up a small number of times. The rearrangement links TRBV10-3 to TRBJ2-5; 7 positions agree with TRBD1. CDR3 length: 13 residues. Trimming cost V 9 bases and J 2 bases; bases outside gene matches: 6. CDR1 is ENHRY and CDR2 is SYGVKD in the germline V gene. The CDR3 region is CAMRTGDQETQYF. The CDR3 region has the DNA TGTGCCATGAGAACAGGGGATCAAGAGACCCAGTACTTC.

The chain employs TRBV10-3 and TRBJ1-1, with D unresolved. CDR1 and CDR2 from the germline V gene are ENHRY and SYGVKD. CDR3 length: 11 residues. V dropped 11 bases and J dropped 4 bases, with 11 bases sitting between them. This CDR3 reads CASVAATEAFF. The CDR3 DNA reads TGTGCCTCCGTTGCGGCCACTGAAGCTTTCTTT.

The chain is built from TRBV20-1 and TRBJ2-2; 9 nucleotides line up with TRBD2. The CDR3 extends over 15 amino acids. V was pared by 2 bases and J by 1 base, with 2 bases of the junction left unmatched. Germline assignment: CDR1 DFQATT and CDR2 SNEGSKA (reference sequence). DNA of the CDR3: TGCAGTGCTAGAAGTAGCGGGAGGAACACCGGGGAGCTGTTTTTT. This encodes CSARSSGRNTGELFF.

This clonotype turned up a few times. This chain connects TRBV19 to TRBJ2-2, with D perhaps matching TRBD1 (6 bases). Between the trimmed V and J ends, which lost 10 bases and 0 bases, there was a span of 12 bases. The CDR3 runs to 14 residues. From germline, CDR1 is LNHDA and CDR2 SQIVND (reference sequence). The CDR3 protein is CATPDRSNTGELFF. The CDR3 nucleotides are TGTGCCACCCCGGACAGATCGAACACCGGGGAGCTGTTTTTT.

This clonotype was observed a handful of times. The chain recombines TRBV7-3 with TRBJ2-7; the match to TRBD2 covers 8 bases. Germline-derived CDR1 and CDR2 are SGHTA and FQGTGA. The CDR3 has 15 residues. The junction had 12 bases not matched to a gene; V was cut back by 5 bases and J by 6 bases. The CDR3 DNA reads as TGTGCCAGCAGCCCAACGGGCGCGGGAGGTGGCGAGCAGTACTTC. It yields the protein CASSPTGAGGGEQYF.

The CDR3 sequence is CASSIPGLGPRNEQFF. The CDR3 DNA reads TGTGCCAGTAGTATTCCGGGACTAGGACCCCGAAATGAGCAGTTCTTC. The chain links TRBV19 to TRBJ2-1, with TRBD2 identical over 8 bases. V lost 3 bases, J lost 7 bases, and 11 bases stayed unmatched. Germline CDR1 and CDR2: LNHDA and SQIVND (reference sequence). The CDR3 totals 16 residues.

V and J are TRBV6-1 and TRBJ1-5; D is perhaps TRBD1 (5 bases). Between the trimmed V and J ends, which lost 6 bases and 7 bases, there was a span of 13 bases. CDR1 is MNHNS and CDR2 is SASEGT in the germline V gene. The CDR3 runs 13 residues. CDR3 in amino acids: CASSALEGQPQHF. CDR3 DNA: TGTGCCAGCAGCGCTTTGGAGGGGCAGCCCCAGCATTTT.

This clonotype was seen a handful of times. The chain has TRBV20-1 and TRBJ2-3; the match to TRBD2 covers 8 bases. The CDR3 runs to 14 residues. CDR1 and CDR2 from the germline V gene are DFQATT and SNEGSKA (reference sequence). V dropped 3 bases and J dropped 9; count of bases not matched to a gene: 11. The CDR3 bases are TGCAGTGCTAGGCGGGGGGACGGATGGGGCACGCAGTATTTT. Its translation is CSARRGDGWGTQYF.

The chain links TRBV9 to TRBJ2-5; D tentatively reads TRBD1 or TRBD2 (5 bases each). The CDR3 sequence is 15 residues long. Germline V CDR1 and CDR2: SGDLS, YYNGEE. V dropped 0 bases and J dropped 1 base, with 10 bases sitting between them. The DNA for the CDR3 is TGTGCCAGCAGCGTAGGCCAGGGAGCCCAAGAGACCCAGTACTTC. Amino acid sequence: CASSVGQGAQETQYF.

In this sample, this clonotype turned up a few times. The chain joins TRBV7-2 to TRBJ1-1; D call uncertain. There are 11 residues in the CDR3. CDR1 is SGHTA, CDR2 FQGNSA, per germline. V shed 3 bases and J shed 8 bases, with 7 bases lying between them. In nucleotides, the CDR3 is TGTGCCAGCAGCTTCGCGACGGAAGCTTTCTTT. Translated: CASSFATEAFF.

This rearrangement joins TRBV15 to TRBJ2-5, with TRBD1 matching 7 bases. The CDR3 loop spans 16 amino acids. V was pared by 0 bases and J by 3 bases, with 7 bases of the junction left unmatched. Per the germline V gene, CDR1 is LNHNV and CDR2 is YYDKDF (reference sequence). DNA of the CDR3: TGTGCCACCAGCAGAGATCTTGGGCAGGGGGAAGAGACCCAGTACTTC. This encodes CATSRDLGQGEETQYF.

This chain connects TRBV7-2 to TRBJ2-7; the match to TRBD2 covers 11 bases. Germline CDR1 reads SGHTA; CDR2 reads FQGNSA. The CDR3 contains 16 residues. The ends lost 5 bases at V and 4 bases at J; junction bases unmatched: 10. The CDR3 DNA follows: TGTGCCAGCAGCCCCGGTGGTAGCGGGAGGGCATACGAGCAGTACTTC. Its protein product is CASSPGGSGRAYEQYF.

This clonotype appeared a few times. The J gene is TRBJ2-1, the V gene TRBV7-8, with D unclear. The CDR3 length is 14 residues. CDR1 and CDR2 from the germline V gene are SGHVS and FQNEAQ. V dropped 3 bases and J dropped 4 bases, with 10 bases sitting between them. CDR3 in amino acids: CASSFGGVYNEQFF. The CDR3 DNA follows: TGTGCCAGCAGCTTCGGTGGGGTATACAATGAGCAGTTCTTC.

The V and J genes are TRBV6-1 and TRBJ1-6, with D unresolved. The CDR3 has 14 residues. CDR1 is MNHNS and CDR2 is SASEGT in the germline V gene. The germline V and J ends were trimmed by 2 bases and 6 bases, with 8 bases remaining between them. The CDR3 region is CASSEWTGNSPLHF. CDR3 nucleotides: TGTGCCAGCAGTGAATGGACGGGTAATTCACCCCTCCACTTT.

V and J are TRBV5-5 and TRBJ2-3; perhaps TRBD2 as D (7 bases). Trimming took 4 bases from V and 14 from J, leaving 29 bases between them. Germline CDR1 reads SGHKS; CDR2 reads YYEKEE (reference sequence). This CDR3 is 16 amino acids long. The CDR3 DNA reads TGTGCCAGCAGCACCGCAACAGGGACAAGACCCCCGGGAGGGTATTTT. This sequence encodes CASSTATGTRPPGGYF.

The chain employs TRBV7-2 and TRBJ1-5; maybe TRBD1 (6 bases). The germline CDR1 and CDR2 sequences are SGHTA and FQGNSA. This CDR3 has 14 amino acids. The V end was cut by 4 bases, the J end by 4 bases, with 11 bases between. Here the CDR3 DNA reads TGTGCCAGCAGCTACAGGGCACAAAATCAGCCCCAGCATTTT. Translated, it gives CASSYRAQNQPQHF. Full variable domain (missing parts from reference TRBV7-2 and TRBJ1-5): GAGVSQSPSNKVTEKGKDVELRCDPISGHTALYWYRQSLGQGLEFLIYFQGNSAPDKSGLPSDRFSAERTGGSVSTLTIQRTQQEDSAVYLCASSYRAQNQPQHFGDGTRLSIL.

This clonotype has only a few counts. V usage is TRBV10-3 and J usage is TRBJ2-1, with TRBD1 as a possible D gene (6 bases). This CDR3 has 14 residues. Trimming removed 2 bases at V and 3 bases at J, with 8 bases between. Germline loops: CDR1 ENHRY, CDR2 SYGVKD. The DNA of the CDR3 is TGTGCCATCAGTGAGGAACAGGGCTACAATGAGCAGTTCTTC. Translating gives CAISEEQGYNEQFF.

This clonotype showed up just a few times. V is TRBV20-1 and J is TRBJ2-7; D ambiguous. Trimming removed 8 bases from V and 0 bases from J, with 14 bases in between. Per germline, CDR1 DFQATT and CDR2 SNEGSKA (reference sequence). This CDR3 is 13 amino acids long. As DNA, the CDR3 is TGCAGTTCCGCCGCGGCTAGCTCCTACGAGCAGTACTTC. It specifies CSSAAASSYEQYF.